These 2 T cell receptor beta chains originate from one sample sequenced in a study of blood T cell repertoires in COVID-19. Some clones are missing from TCRdb's copy, which holds only in-frame ones; the method was immunoSEQ multiplex PCR. The data show tens of thousands of clones, roughly 71% seen once. Sequencing used peripheral blood. All receptors come from a man aged 55-75 years with COVID-19, enrolled during active disease.

This clone came up a few times. This chain uses TRBV30 with TRBJ2-7; TRBD1 might be the D (6 bases). Trimming shortened V by 8 bases and J by 6 bases, and 20 bases separated the two germline ends. This CDR3 has 13 residues. Germline-derived CDR1 and CDR2 are GTSNPN and SVGIG (reference sequence). The CDR3 nucleotides read TGTGCCGGGCAGGTCGATAGGGGGTTCGAGCAGTACTTC. This gives the protein CAGQVDRGFEQYF.

This chain uses TRBV14 with TRBJ2-1, with D maybe TRBD1 (6 bases). The CDR3 is made up of 19 amino acids. V lost 1 base and J lost 0, with 19 bases in between. Germline CDR1 reads SGHDN; CDR2 reads FVKESK. The CDR3 DNA follows: TGTGCCAGCAGCCAAGGTGGCAGGGGCCCCGGATTCTCCTACAATGAGCAGTTCTTC. It yields the protein CASSQGGRGPGFSYNEQFF. The full variable domain, completed using reference TRBV14 and TRBJ2-1, is EAGVTQFPSHSVIEKGQTVTLRCDPISGHDNLYWYRRVMGKEIKFLLHFVKESKQDESGMPNNRFLAERTGGTYSTLKVQPAELEDSGVYFCASSQGGRGPGFSYNEQFFGPGTRLTVL.